Shown below are 29 T cell receptor beta chains from a single sample sequenced in a study of blood T cell repertoires in COVID-19. Clones were read by immunoSEQ multiplex PCR, and TCRdb kept only the in-frame ones, dropping some. This sample yields about 210,000 clones, of which around 82% are seen a single time; more than 8% belongs to the top ten. The sample was peripheral blood. Every receptor here comes from a woman in her forties or fifties with acute or convalescent COVID-19.

This clone was seen once. This chain joins TRBV7-2 and TRBJ2-1; 9 nucleotides align to TRBD2. The CDR3 loop spans 17 amino acids. After removal of 3 bases from V and 0 bases from J, the junction contained 6 bases not matched to a gene. Germline V gene lookup returns CDR1 SGHTA and CDR2 FQGNSA. The CDR3 here is CASSFPTSGSSYNEQFF. As DNA, the CDR3 is TGTGCCAGCAGCTTTCCGACTAGCGGAAGCTCCTACAATGAGCAGTTCTTC. The complete variable domain, with remaining parts taken from reference TRBV7-2 and TRBJ2-1, reads GAGVSQSPSNKVTEKGKDVELRCDPISGHTALYWYRQSLGQGLEFLIYFQGNSAPDKSGLPSDRFSAERTGGSVSTLTIQRTQQEDSAVYLCASSFPTSGSSYNEQFFGPGTRLTVL.

The CDR3 DNA is TGTGCCAGCTCCCGCCTCATGGCGGGAGTCTCCTACAATGAGCAGTTCTTC. Protein product: CASSRLMAGVSYNEQFF. This chain joins TRBV2 and TRBJ2-1; 7 bases agree with TRBD2. Per the germline V gene, CDR1 is SNHLY and CDR2 is FYNNEI. This CDR3 has 17 amino acids. The J segment lost 0 bases and the V segment lost 8 bases, leaving 13 bases of the junction unmatched.

V is TRBV5-1 and J is TRBJ2-7; TRBD1 matches at 9 bases. The junction had 2 bases not matched to a gene; V was cut back by 3 bases and J by 1 base. The CDR3 loop spans 14 amino acids. Germline CDR1 reads SGHRS; CDR2 reads YFSETQ. CDR3: CASSWGQGSYEQYF. The CDR3 DNA is TGCGCCAGCAGCTGGGGACAGGGTTCCTACGAGCAGTACTTC.

DNA for the CDR3: TGTGCCAGCAGCTTACGGCCGGTGTCGGGGGGTACGAACACTGAAGCTTTCTTT. It specifies CASSLRPVSGGTNTEAFF. V gene TRBV7-2 combines with J gene TRBJ1-1; perhaps TRBD1 as D (5 bases). The CDR3 spans 18 residues. V lost 2 bases to trimming and J lost 1 base, with 20 bases between them. CDR1 and CDR2 (germline): SGHTA, FQGNSA. The full variable domain, rest sourced from reference TRBV7-2 and TRBJ1-1, is GAGVSQSPSNKVTEKGKDVELRCDPISGHTALYWYRQSLGQGLEFLIYFQGNSAPDKSGLPSDRFSAERTGGSVSTLTIQRTQQEDSAVYLCASSLRPVSGGTNTEAFFGQGTRLTVV.

Here the CDR3 DNA reads TGTGCCAGTAGTATAGGAGTTCCTAGCACAGATACGCAGTATTTT. It is translated as CASSIGVPSTDTQYF. J is TRBJ2-3 and V is TRBV19; D is uncertain. V was pared by 1 base and J by 0 bases, with 8 bases between. The CDR3 has 15 amino acids. CDR1 is LNHDA and CDR2 is SQIVND in the germline V gene (reference sequence).

The rearrangement joins TRBV11-2 to TRBJ2-1; 8 bases agree with TRBD1. The length of the CDR3 is 18 residues. Germline V lookup: CDR1 SGHAT, CDR2 FQNNGV. The V gene end was trimmed by 3 bases and the J gene end by 5 bases; junction bases not matched to a gene: 15. Written as DNA, the CDR3 is TGTGCCAGCAGCTTGGAGTTTGGATGGACAGGGAGGAACAATGAGCAGTTCTTC. Translated: CASSLEFGWTGRNNEQFF. Full variable domain (rest looked up from reference TRBV11-2 and TRBJ2-1): EAGVAQSPRYKIIEKRQSVAFWCNPISGHATLYWYQQILGQGPKLLIQFQNNGVVDDSQLPKDRFSAERLKGVDSTLKIQPAKLEDSAVYLCASSLEFGWTGRNNEQFFGPGTRLTVL.

This chain uses TRBV20-1 with TRBJ2-1, with D perhaps matching TRBD1 (5 bases). The germline V gene has CDR1 DFQATT and CDR2 SNEGSKA (reference sequence). The CDR3 consists of 14 residues. V dropped 3 bases and J dropped 3 bases, with 12 bases sitting between them. CDR3 region: CSASSRTHYNEQFF. In DNA, the CDR3 is TGCAGTGCTAGTTCCCGGACACACTACAATGAGCAGTTCTTC.

This clone showed up just once. V usage is TRBV7-6 and J usage is TRBJ2-3, with D hard to call. Germline V gene lookup returns CDR1 SGHVS and CDR2 FNYEAQ. V lost 1 base and J lost 0, with 5 bases in between. The CDR3 consists of 14 residues. The DNA of the CDR3 is TGTGCCAGCAGCTTAGATAGAAGCACAGATACGCAGTATTTT. This translates into CASSLDRSTDTQYF.

J is TRBJ2-1 and V is TRBV5-1, with TRBD1 as a possible D gene (6 bases). Trimming pared 4 bases from V and 3 bases from J, leaving 17 bases between. This CDR3 is built from 16 residues. Per the germline V gene, CDR1 is SGHRS and CDR2 is YFSETQ. The DNA for the CDR3 is TGCGCCAGCAGCCCATCGGGACAACCCGTCTACAATGAGCAGTTCTTC. It specifies CASSPSGQPVYNEQFF. Full variable domain (rest looked up from reference TRBV5-1 and TRBJ2-1): KAGVTQTPRYLIKTRGQQVTLSCSPISGHRSVSWYQQTPGQGLQFLFEYFSETQRNKGNFPGRFSGRQFSNSRSEMNVSTLELGDSALYLCASSPSGQPVYNEQFFGPGTRLTVL.

This chain uses TRBV19 with TRBJ2-7; 9 positions match TRBD1. This CDR3 region has 15 residues. Germline loops: CDR1 LNHDA, CDR2 SQIVND (reference sequence). Trimming took 5 bases from V and 7 from J; bases not matched to a gene: 12. The CDR3: CASSPRGGQGREQYF. CDR3 DNA sequence: TGTGCCAGTAGTCCCAGAGGGGGACAGGGACGGGAGCAGTACTTC.

J is TRBJ2-5 and V is TRBV6-5; 9 bases line up with TRBD1. The germline CDR1 and CDR2 sequences are MNHEY and SVGAGI. V shed 5 bases, J shed 5 bases, and the junction held 3 bases outside the gene matches. The CDR3 loop spans 13 amino acids. CDR3 in amino acids: CASSHRGRETQYF. The CDR3 coding sequence is TGTGCCAGCAGTCACAGGGGGCGGGAGACCCAGTACTTC.

The chain carries TRBV10-2 and TRBJ2-7, with TRBD2 identical over 10 bases. The trim removed 4 bases at V and 7 bases at J, leaving 7 bases unmatched. This CDR3 has 14 residues. Germline lookup yields CDR1 WSHSY and CDR2 SAAADI. The CDR3: CASSAAGLAYEQYF. The CDR3 DNA is TGCGCCAGCAGTGCCGCGGGACTAGCGTATGAGCAGTACTTC.

The CDR3 reads CASSQTYRKGYTF. The CDR3 DNA reads as TGTGCCAGCAGCCAAACGTACAGGAAGGGCTACACCTTC. The V and J genes are TRBV3-1 (or the pseudogene TRBV3-2) and TRBJ1-2; TRBD1 might be the D (5 bases). V shed 2 bases and J shed 8 bases, with 12 bases lying between them. CDR3 length equals 13 residues. CDR1 and CDR2 from the germline V gene are LGHDT and YNNKEL (reference sequence).

CDR3 amino acids: CASSSHNTEAFF. The CDR3 nucleotides are TGTGCCAGCAGTTCCCATAACACTGAAGCTTTCTTT. The chain links TRBV28 to TRBJ1-1, with D hard to call. The CDR3 has 12 residues. Germline-derived CDR1 and CDR2 are MDHEN and SYDVKM. The germline V and J ends were trimmed by 4 bases and 2 bases, with 5 bases remaining between them. The whole variable domain, filled in from reference TRBV28 and TRBJ1-1, reads DVKVTQSSRYLVKRTGEKVFLECVQDMDHENMFWYRQDPGLGLRLIYFSYDVKMKEKGDIPEGYSVSREKKERFSLILESASTNQTSMYLCASSSHNTEAFFGQGTRLTVV.

This clone was seen once. The chain carries TRBV11-3 and TRBJ2-5; 7 nucleotides align to TRBD2. Per the germline V gene, CDR1 is SGHNT and CDR2 is YENEEA. V was pared by 4 bases and J by 3 bases, with 8 bases of the junction left unmatched. The CDR3 sequence is 15 residues long. The CDR3 DNA reads as TGTGCCAGCAGCTATACTGGCGGGAGAGAAGAGACCCAGTACTTC. Translation gives CASSYTGGREETQYF.

The genes are TRBV6-5 and TRBJ2-1; 10 nucleotides agree with TRBD1. The CDR3 has 15 amino acids. Germline V gene sequence: CDR1 MNHEY, CDR2 SVGAGI. Trimming took 5 bases from V and 2 from J; bases not matched to a gene: 3. CDR3 nucleotides: TGTGCCAGCAGTCTGGACAGGGGGACCTACAATGAGCAGTTCTTC. This encodes CASSLDRGTYNEQFF.

The CDR3, as DNA: TGCGCCAGCAGTGAGGAACCCCACTCCTCAAGAGGGCAGTTCTTC. Translating gives CASSEEPHSSRGQFF. This chain links TRBV10-2 with TRBJ2-1; D remains ambiguous. V gave up 2 bases and J gave up 12 bases, with 20 bases separating them. CDR3 length equals 15 residues. The V gene's germline CDR1 is WSHSY and CDR2 SAAADI.

The J gene is TRBJ2-2, the V gene TRBV6-5, with 9 nucleotides matching TRBD1. Germline assignment: CDR1 MNHEY and CDR2 SVGAGI. J gave up 5 bases and V 8 bases, and 6 bases lay outside the gene matches. The CDR3 runs 14 residues. The CDR3 protein is CASRDRVVTGELFF. The CDR3 nucleotides read TGTGCCAGCCGGGACAGGGTCGTGACCGGGGAGCTGTTTTTT.

The CDR3 nucleotides read TGCGCCAGCAGCCTTTACAGGGAAGGAGGCGAGCAGTACTTC. Residues: CASSLYREGGEQYF. V usage is TRBV5-1 and J usage is TRBJ2-7; TRBD1 might be the D (6 bases). The V and J ends lost 4 bases and 6 bases respectively, with 17 bases between them. Germline V gives CDR1 SGHRS, CDR2 YFSETQ. This CDR3 is 14 amino acids long.

This chain links TRBV3-1 (or the pseudogene TRBV3-2) with TRBJ2-3; TRBD2 matches at 13 bases. The V gene end was trimmed by 4 bases and the J gene end by 3 bases; junction bases not matched to a gene: 4. Germline V gene lookup returns CDR1 LGHDT and CDR2 YNNKEL (reference sequence). The CDR3 sequence is 16 residues long. The CDR3 protein is CASSLRTSGSTDTQYF. The CDR3 DNA is TGTGCCAGCAGCCTCAGGACTAGCGGGAGTACAGATACGCAGTATTTT.

This chain joins TRBV24-1 and TRBJ2-5, with a tentative D call TRBD2 (6 bases). The V end was cut by 4 bases, the J end by 4 bases, with 15 bases between. This CDR3 has 15 residues. Germline loops: CDR1 KGHDR, CDR2 SFDVKD. CDR3: CATSDLRDSLETQYF. In DNA, the CDR3 is TGTGCCACCAGTGACCTAAGGGACTCATTAGAGACCCAGTACTTC.

Turning to this clone: The junction differs from germline at one of its ends, possibly a read error. The chain has TRBV7-8 and TRBJ1-1; D perhaps matches TRBD1 (5 bases). CDR3 length: 13 amino acids. The V gene's germline CDR1 is SGHVS and CDR2 FQNEAQ. CDR3 region: CASRLDGRDRAFF. Here the CDR3 DNA reads TGTGCCAGCAGATTAGACGGGCGGGACCGGGCTTTCTTT.

This rearrangement joins TRBV4-1 to TRBJ1-1; TRBD1 matches 10 bases. Germline V CDR1 and CDR2: MGHRA, YSYEKL. The CDR3 totals 15 residues. V lost 4 bases to trimming and J lost 1 base; unmatched junction nucleotides: 3. CDR3 amino acids: CASSPGQGGNTEAFF. Here the CDR3 DNA reads TGCGCCAGCAGCCCCGGACAGGGGGGGAACACTGAAGCTTTCTTT.

This chain links TRBV9 with TRBJ2-1, with 11 positions matching TRBD2. Germline CDR1 and CDR2: SGDLS and YYNGEE. V lost 4 bases and J lost 8; bases outside the gene matches: 14. There are 17 residues in the CDR3. In nucleotides, the CDR3 is TGTGCCAGCAGCACCGGGACTAGCGGATACTCCAAGGATGAGCAGTTCTTC. Encoded protein: CASSTGTSGYSKDEQFF.

The chain joins TRBV12-5 to TRBJ2-3; tentatively, D is TRBD1 (6 bases). Germline CDR1 LGHNT, CDR2 FRNRAP. The CDR3 spans 15 residues. Trimming shortened V by 1 base and J by 2 bases, and 10 bases separated the two germline ends. As DNA, the CDR3 is TGTGCTAGTGGTTTGGACGGACAGCTCACAGATACGCAGTATTTT. It yields the protein CASGLDGQLTDTQYF.

The V and J genes are TRBV9 and TRBJ2-1; possibly TRBD2 for D (6 bases). Germline assignment: CDR1 SGDLS and CDR2 YYNGEE. This CDR3 comprises 18 residues. Trimming took off 1 base at V and 7 bases at J, with 24 bases between the two ends. The CDR3 is CASSVRGVGTPTWNEQFF. The CDR3 region has the DNA TGTGCCAGCAGCGTAAGAGGGGTAGGGACTCCTACCTGGAATGAGCAGTTCTTC.

This chain connects TRBV14 to TRBJ2-1, with 8 positions matching TRBD1. Trimming cost V 1 base and J 4 bases; bases outside gene matches: 9. CDR3 length: 17 residues. Germline CDR1 and CDR2: SGHDN and FVKESK. The CDR3 DNA follows: TGTGCCAGCAGCCAAGCCGGCATTGGGACAGGTTACAATGAGCAGTTCTTC. Protein: CASSQAGIGTGYNEQFF.

The table lists this clone with a few counts. The rearrangement uses TRBV20-1 and TRBJ2-3, with 7 bases identical to TRBD2. Germline V gene data show CDR1 as DFQATT and CDR2 as SNEGSKA (reference sequence). V shed 3 bases, J shed 1 base, and the junction held 4 bases outside the gene matches. The CDR3 contains 14 residues. Here the CDR3 DNA reads TGCAGTGCTAGTCGGCTAGCGGGCACAGATACGCAGTATTTT. Translated: CSASRLAGTDTQYF.

Only a few counts were recorded for this clone. The genes are TRBV23-1 and TRBJ2-7, with 7 positions matching TRBD1. TRBV23-1 is an ORF for which the function is uncertain. J lost 4 bases, V lost 0 bases, and 18 bases had no gene match. The CDR3 is made up of 19 amino acids. For the CDR3, the DNA is TGCGCCAGCAGTCAATCGAAAAACCAGCCGGGACAGCTTCAATACGAGCAGTACTTC. Protein: CASSQSKNQPGQLQYEQYF.